The 31 T cell receptor beta chains below come from one sample, sequenced in a study of Ad26.COV2.S vaccination and SARS-CoV-2 variants. The method was immunoSEQ multiplex PCR; TCRdb's version includes in-frame clones alone and lacks a portion of them. The sample consists of about 350,000 clones, around 88% of them appearing once. Documented treatment: about 20 received Ad26.COV2.S at low or high dose, single or two shots; five or six received placebo; per-sample allocation not given. After the first vaccine or placebo injection, samples were drawn on day 63. Source: peripheral blood, taken in a trial of Ad26.COV2.S vaccine versus placebo. The receptors stem from a person aged 18-60 years who received the Ad26.COV2.S COVID-19 vaccine or a placebo.

CDR3 protein: CASSLPGQATDTQYF. CDR3 in DNA: TGTGCCAGCAGTTTACCGGGACAGGCCACAGATACGCAGTATTTT. The chain combines TRBV28 with TRBJ2-3; 8 positions match TRBD1. Germline CDR1 MDHEN, CDR2 SYDVKM. The J segment lost 2 bases and the V segment lost 2 bases, leaving 3 bases of the junction unmatched. This CDR3 has 15 residues.

This sequence joins TRBV2 and TRBJ2-1, with 10 bases that match TRBD2. The length of the CDR3 is 15 residues. Trimming took 3 bases from V and 5 from J; bases not matched to a gene: 4. The germline gives CDR1 SNHLY, CDR2 FYNNEI. CDR3 coding DNA: TGTGCCAGCAGTGACCGACTAGCGGGTGACAATGAGCAGTTCTTC. Protein product: CASSDRLAGDNEQFF.

J is TRBJ2-5 and V is TRBV7-2; 10 bases are shared with TRBD1. The CDR3 consists of 16 residues. V shed 5 bases and J 5 bases; nucleotides not matched to a gene: 11. CDR1 SGHTA and CDR2 FQGNSA come from the germline V gene. Written as DNA, the CDR3 is TGTGCCAGCAGCCCCCAGCGACAGGGGGCAGGGGAGACCCAGTACTTC. This encodes CASSPQRQGAGETQYF.

The chain recombines TRBV5-5 with TRBJ1-4; D not certain. There are 15 residues in the CDR3. CDR1 and CDR2 (germline): SGHKS, YYEKEE (reference sequence). The V end was cut by 5 bases, the J end by 2 bases, with 13 bases between. CDR3: CASSSAGWTNEKLFF. The CDR3 DNA follows: TGTGCCAGCAGTTCGGCGGGGTGGACTAATGAAAAACTGTTTTTT.

This clone was seen just once. The chain joins TRBV4-1 to TRBJ2-7; TRBD2 agrees at 7 bases. Germline V CDR1 and CDR2: MGHRA, YSYEKL. The V and J ends lost 1 base and 6 bases, in that order; junction bases with no gene match: 18. This CDR3 spans 18 amino acids. The CDR3 loop is CASSQAGGRVLPGAEQYF. CDR3 DNA sequence: TGCGCCAGCAGCCAAGCCGGAGGGAGGGTACTTCCTGGAGCCGAGCAGTACTTC.

CDR3 sequence (DNA): TGTGCCAGCAGTATACGACGGGTTTTGGGGGACGAGCAGTACTTC. Encoded protein: CASSIRRVLGDEQYF. The chain carries TRBV6-6 and TRBJ2-7; perhaps D is TRBD1 or TRBD2 (5 bases each). This CDR3 spans 15 amino acids. Looked up from germline, CDR1 is MNHNY and CDR2 is SVGAGI (reference sequence). V shed 5 bases and J shed 5 bases, with 19 bases lying between them.

The rearrangement links TRBV10-2 to TRBJ1-5, with D possibly matching TRBD1 (5 bases). The V end lost 3 bases, the J end lost 2 bases, and 11 bases lay between the germline ends. This CDR3 contains 15 residues. Germline V lookup: CDR1 WSHSY, CDR2 SAAADI. In nucleotides, the CDR3 is TGCGCCAGCAGTGATTGGAGGGGAGGCAATCAGCCCCAGCATTTT. It yields the protein CASSDWRGGNQPQHF.

V usage is TRBV4-1 and J usage is TRBJ1-5, with D hard to call. The CDR3 is 15 amino acids. The V end was cut by 2 bases, the J end by 0 bases, with 8 bases between. Germline loops: CDR1 MGHRA, CDR2 YSYEKL. The DNA for the CDR3 is TGCGCCAGCAGCCAAAGGACTGCTAGCAATCAGCCCCAGCATTTT. Translated: CASSQRTASNQPQHF.

The chain carries TRBV19 and TRBJ2-2; D is uncertain. CDR1 LNHDA and CDR2 SQIVND come from the germline V gene (reference sequence). The CDR3 length is 14 residues. V dropped 5 bases and J dropped 4 bases, with 11 bases sitting between them. This CDR3 is CASSVYLLTGELFF. In nucleotides, the CDR3 is TGTGCCAGTAGTGTTTACCTTCTCACCGGGGAGCTGTTTTTT. The full variable domain, completed using reference TRBV19 and TRBJ2-2, is DGGITQSPKYLFRKEGQNVTLSCEQNLNHDAMYWYRQDPGQGLRLIYYSQIVNDFQKGDIAEGYSVSREKKESFPLTVTSAQKNPTAFYLCASSVYLLTGELFFGEGSRLTVL.

This chain connects TRBV7-6 to TRBJ2-5; the D is unclear. Germline V CDR1 and CDR2: SGHVS, FNYEAQ. V lost 1 base and J 4 bases, leaving 7 bases between the germline ends. The CDR3 is 13 amino acids. The CDR3 is CASSLGPRETQYF. The CDR3 DNA follows: TGTGCCAGCAGCTTAGGCCCCCGAGAGACCCAGTACTTC.

The chain joins TRBV20-1 to TRBJ1-2; D not resolved. The length of the CDR3 is 11 residues. Germline V CDR1 and CDR2: DFQATT, SNEGSKA (reference sequence). Trimming removed 0 bases at V and 2 bases at J, with 1 base between. Here the CDR3 reads CSARDNYGYTF. As DNA, the CDR3 is TGCAGTGCTAGAGACAACTATGGCTACACCTTC.

V and J are TRBV19 and TRBJ1-5; D is unclear. CDR3 length equals 19 residues. The V gene lost 4 bases and the J gene lost 0 bases, with 22 bases spanning the gap. Per the germline V gene, CDR1 is LNHDA and CDR2 is SQIVND (reference sequence). The CDR3: CASSTRPTSSVASNQPQHF. CDR3 coding DNA: TGTGCCAGTAGTACGCGCCCCACCAGTTCGGTGGCTAGCAATCAGCCCCAGCATTTT.

CDR3 sequence: CASSYGTGGYEQYF. CDR3 DNA: TGTGCCAGCAGTTACGGGACAGGGGGCTACGAGCAGTACTTC. This chain joins TRBV6-6 and TRBJ2-7, with 11 bases matching TRBD1. CDR1 MNHNY and CDR2 SVGAGI come from the germline V gene (reference sequence). With 2 bases clipped from V and 3 bases from J, the junction kept 0 bases outside the gene matches. The CDR3 runs 14 residues.

This clone was seen only once. The chain combines TRBV19 with TRBJ2-5, with 8 positions matching TRBD1. This CDR3 has 14 residues. CDR1 is LNHDA, CDR2 SQIVND, per germline (reference sequence). V was clipped by 5 bases and J by 2 bases; unmatched bases: 4. The CDR3 here is CASSPRDRQETQYF. The CDR3, as DNA: TGTGCCAGTAGTCCACGGGACAGGCAAGAGACCCAGTACTTC.

This clone has only one observation. The V and J genes are TRBV24-1 and TRBJ2-5; D possibly uses TRBD1 or TRBD2 (6 bases each). Germline V gives CDR1 KGHDR, CDR2 SFDVKD. This CDR3 is 14 amino acids long. With 0 bases removed from V and 5 bases from J, the gap between germline ends came to 9 bases. The CDR3 is CATSDLGGRETQYF. The CDR3 DNA is TGTGCCACCAGTGATTTGGGGGGGCGGGAGACCCAGTACTTC.

This clone is a singleton in its sample. The rearrangement joins TRBV19 to TRBJ1-6, with 10 bases identical to TRBD1. The trim removed 3 bases at V and 7 bases at J, leaving 6 bases unmatched. Germline CDR1 and CDR2: LNHDA and SQIVND (reference sequence). The CDR3 length is 16 residues. As DNA, the CDR3 is TGTGCCAGTAGTATTAGGACAGGGGGTACGAATTCACCCCTCCACTTT. Translating it yields CASSIRTGGTNSPLHF.

In its sample, this clone was seen a few times. J is TRBJ1-4 and V is TRBV10-1; a weak D match, TRBD1 (6 bases). The CDR3 has 15 residues. The germline V and J ends were trimmed by 11 bases and 4 bases, with 20 bases remaining between them. Germline V CDR1 and CDR2: WNHNN, SYGVQD (reference sequence). CDR3 protein: CAPNLRGGLNEKLFF. CDR3 sequence (DNA): TGCGCCCCCAACTTGAGGGGGGGACTTAATGAAAAACTGTTTTTT.

This clone was seen a single time. The chain carries TRBV28 and TRBJ2-7, with D unclear. The V end lost 4 bases, the J end lost 5 bases, and 12 bases lay between the germline ends. The germline V gene encodes CDR1 MDHEN and CDR2 SYDVKM. The length of the CDR3 is 13 residues. The CDR3 sequence is CASSSHIAHEQYF. CDR3 DNA sequence: TGTGCCAGCAGTTCCCATATCGCGCACGAGCAGTACTTC.

The chain couples TRBV18 to TRBJ2-7; the match to TRBD2 covers 7 bases. In germline, CDR1 is KGHSH, CDR2 LQKENI. Trimming at V came to 9 bases and at J to 2 bases, leaving 10 bases not matched to a gene. The CDR3 length is 14 residues. The CDR3, as DNA: TGTGCCAGTTCGACTGGGGGGGGAGCCTACGAGCAGTACTTC. This sequence encodes CASSTGGGAYEQYF.

V usage is TRBV28 and J usage is TRBJ2-7, with 8 bases that match TRBD2. V lost 8 bases to trimming and J lost 0 bases; unmatched junction nucleotides: 12. This CDR3 has 16 amino acids. Germline CDR1 and CDR2: MDHEN and SYDVKM. CDR3 protein: CASGGGAREVSYEQYF. The CDR3 DNA reads as TGTGCCAGCGGGGGAGGAGCGCGGGAGGTCTCCTACGAGCAGTACTTC. Drawing the rest from reference TRBV28 and TRBJ2-7, the complete variable domain is DVKVTQSSRYLVKRTGEKVFLECVQDMDHENMFWYRQDPGLGLRLIYFSYDVKMKEKGDIPEGYSVSREKKERFSLILESASTNQTSMYLCASGGGAREVSYEQYFGPGTRLTVT.

The V and J genes are TRBV4-2 and TRBJ2-1; D gene ambiguous. The germline V and J ends were trimmed by 5 bases and 4 bases, with 12 bases remaining between them. The CDR3 is 14 amino acids. Germline loops: CDR1 LGHNA, CDR2 YNFKEQ. The CDR3: CASSDPSGYNEQFF. Written as DNA, the CDR3 is TGTGCCAGCAGCGACCCGTCTGGTTACAATGAGCAGTTCTTC.

The rearrangement uses TRBV29-1 and TRBJ1-1, with D tentatively TRBD1 (6 bases). The CDR3 contains 12 residues. V was shortened by 7 bases and J by 1 base, with 10 bases between the two germline ends. CDR1 and CDR2 from the germline V gene are SQVTM and ANQGSEA. Here the CDR3 reads CSADRQNTEAFF. The CDR3 region has the DNA TGCAGCGCGGACAGACAGAACACTGAAGCTTTCTTT.

The CDR3 DNA reads TGTGCCAGCAGCTTATACGGGGGGTCCTACGAGCAGTACTTC. It translates to CASSLYGGSYEQYF. The rearrangement uses TRBV13 and TRBJ2-7, with 7 bases matching TRBD2. CDR1 and CDR2 (germline): PRHDT, FYEKMQ (reference sequence). V trimming: 2 bases; J trimming: 1 base; junction bases outside the gene matches: 2. The CDR3 is 14 residues long.

The rearrangement links TRBV4-1 to TRBJ2-5; D is uncertain. V lost 0 bases, J lost 5 bases, and 13 bases lay in between. Germline V CDR1 and CDR2: MGHRA, YSYEKL. The CDR3 has 15 residues. The CDR3 protein is CASSQDLQIGETQYF. CDR3 in DNA: TGCGCCAGCAGCCAAGACTTGCAGATTGGGGAGACCCAGTACTTC.

The chain links TRBV7-2 to TRBJ1-2; D is unclear. CDR3 length: 15 amino acids. CDR1 and CDR2 from the germline V gene are SGHTA and FQGNSA. Trimming took off 2 bases at V and 3 bases at J, with 13 bases between the two ends. CDR3 sequence: CASSLYDSVDYGYTF. CDR3 DNA sequence: TGTGCCAGCAGCTTATATGACTCCGTCGACTATGGCTACACCTTC.

The genes are TRBV28 and TRBJ1-2; 7 bases map to TRBD1. V was pared by 8 bases and J by 2 bases, with 11 bases of the junction left unmatched. The CDR3 runs to 15 residues. Germline loops: CDR1 MDHEN, CDR2 SYDVKM. The CDR3 loop is CASRARRGQNYGYTF. The CDR3 DNA sequence: TGTGCCAGCCGGGCTCGGAGGGGGCAAAACTATGGCTACACCTTC.

The genes are TRBV6-2 or TRBV6-3 and TRBJ2-7; 9 bases agree with TRBD1. The CDR3 sequence is 12 residues long. J was trimmed by 6 bases and V by 4 bases; bases with no gene match: 1. Germline V gene sequence: CDR1 MNHEY, CDR2 SVGEGT. This CDR3 reads CASSSTGGEQYF. The DNA of the CDR3 is TGTGCCAGCAGTTCGACAGGGGGCGAGCAGTACTTC.

The rearrangement uses TRBV2 and TRBJ1-4; D is possibly TRBD1 (5 bases). V was shortened by 3 bases and J by 4 bases, with 15 bases between the two germline ends. Germline CDR1 reads SNHLY; CDR2 reads FYNNEI. The CDR3 sequence is 16 residues long. CDR3 loop: CASSDLLQENNEKLFF. CDR3 bases: TGTGCCAGCAGTGACCTATTACAGGAGAATAATGAAAAACTGTTTTTT.

This clone came up a few times. This chain joins TRBV28 and TRBJ1-2, with D unresolved. Trimming left V 3 bases short and J 4 bases short, with 6 bases between. The CDR3 is 12 residues long. CDR1 MDHEN and CDR2 SYDVKM come from the germline V gene. CDR3: CASSFDSYGYTF. CDR3 in DNA: TGTGCCAGCAGTTTTGATTCCTATGGCTACACCTTC.

The genes are TRBV6-6 and TRBJ1-2; 8 bases are a match to TRBD1. Germline V gene sequence: CDR1 MNHNY, CDR2 SVGAGI (reference sequence). CDR3 size: 13 residues. The junction had 11 bases not matched to a gene; V was cut back by 10 bases and J by 7 bases. The CDR3 sequence: CATRQGWDGGYTF. The CDR3 DNA reads as TGTGCCACCAGACAGGGGTGGGATGGTGGCTACACCTTC.

CDR3: CATLTTRTSGSYEQYF. CDR3 coding DNA: TGTGCCACCTTAACTACAAGGACTAGCGGGTCCTACGAGCAGTACTTC. V gene TRBV28 combines with J gene TRBJ2-7; 11 bases align to TRBD2. Germline V gene data show CDR1 as MDHEN and CDR2 as SYDVKM. V dropped 10 bases and J dropped 1; count of bases not matched to a gene: 12. The CDR3 is 16 residues long.